This TCR beta chain was identified during a study of T-cell memory formation after mild COVID-19. Study context: TCR clusters showed largely donor specificity. General observations from the study: Contracting clones from day 15 to 85 had balanced CD4/CD8; later expanders favoured CD4+. Those CD4+ clones that contracted were mainly in CM and EM (CD8+ ones in EMRA).

Deletions cut 4 bases from V and 10 bases from J, with 12 bases between. Germline CDR1 SGHRS, CDR2 YFSETQ. The length of the CDR3 is 11 residues. Points on this clonotype: Its cognate antigen is unknown.

With constant-segment primers, 5'RACE yielded cDNA libraries of TCR alpha and TCR beta that carried sample barcodes and UMIs. Each CDR3 protein is one row after TCRdb ran MiXCR on the 5' RACE reads. This table has some 410,000 distinct CDR3 sequences, more than 20% appearing once. This receptor was obtained from an adult woman who had mild COVID-19 (a few samples of this study predate the infection). Cell type and time point are not known. V and J are TRBV5-1 and TRBJ2-7; D gene uncertain. Sequencing used PBMCs or a T cell subset sorted from them (not recorded which). The CDR3 nucleotides read TGCGCCAGCAGCACGACGGACGTACAGTACTTC. Translating it yields CASSTTDVQYF.